One sample yielded the 2 T cell receptor beta chains listed below, sequenced in a study of blood T cell repertoires in COVID-19. Here immunoSEQ multiplex PCR was the method, and the copy in TCRdb shows in-frame clones only, minus some. The top ten clones hold roughly 3.3% of a sample with 150,000 to 200,000 clones, around nine tenths of them seen once. Material: peripheral blood. These receptors came from a man younger than 35 with active or convalescent COVID-19.

The chain employs TRBV5-1 and TRBJ2-5, with 8 bases matching TRBD1. The germline gives CDR1 SGHRS, CDR2 YFSETQ. This CDR3 contains 17 residues. V lost 0 bases and J lost 5; bases outside the gene matches: 12. CDR3 DNA: TGCGCCAGCAGCTTGGCCGGTAGGACAGGGATGGGGGAGACCCAGTACTTC. Translating gives CASSLAGRTGMGETQYF.

On this clone: This specimen includes other DNA sequences encoding the same CDR3. The chain employs TRBV5-4 and TRBJ1-5; 9 bases align to TRBD1. V gave up 2 bases and J gave up 6 bases; unmatched junction bases: 3. Germline CDR1 and CDR2: SGHNT and YYREEE (reference sequence). The CDR3 runs to 14 residues. The CDR3 DNA reads TGTGCCAGCAGCTTACAGGGGGCCGGTCAGCCCCAGCATTTT. It translates to CASSLQGAGQPQHF.